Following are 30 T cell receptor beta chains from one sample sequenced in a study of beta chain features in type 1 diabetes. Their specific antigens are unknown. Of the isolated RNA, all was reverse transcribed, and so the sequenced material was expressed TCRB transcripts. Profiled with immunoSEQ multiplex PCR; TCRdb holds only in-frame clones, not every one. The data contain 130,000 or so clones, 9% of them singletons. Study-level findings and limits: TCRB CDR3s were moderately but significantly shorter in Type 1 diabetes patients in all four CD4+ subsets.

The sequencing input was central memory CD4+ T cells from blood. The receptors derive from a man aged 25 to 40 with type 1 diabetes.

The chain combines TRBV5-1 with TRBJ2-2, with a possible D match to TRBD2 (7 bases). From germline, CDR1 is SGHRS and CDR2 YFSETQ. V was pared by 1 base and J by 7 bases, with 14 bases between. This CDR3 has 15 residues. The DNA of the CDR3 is TGCGCCAGCAGCTTGAAGGGGGGGAACGACGGGGAGCTGTTTTTT. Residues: CASSLKGGNDGELFF.

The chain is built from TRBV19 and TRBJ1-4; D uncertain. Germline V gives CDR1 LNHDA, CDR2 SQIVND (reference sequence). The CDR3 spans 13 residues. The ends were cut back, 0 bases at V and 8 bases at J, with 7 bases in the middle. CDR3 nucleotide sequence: TGTGCCAGTAGTATAGACATACGGGAAAAACTGTTTTTT. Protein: CASSIDIREKLFF.

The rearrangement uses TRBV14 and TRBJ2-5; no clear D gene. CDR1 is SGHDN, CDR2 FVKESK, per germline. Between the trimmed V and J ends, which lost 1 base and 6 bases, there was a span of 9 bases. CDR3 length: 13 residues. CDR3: CASSQVAVKTQYF. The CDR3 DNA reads TGTGCCAGCAGCCAAGTAGCAGTAAAGACCCAGTACTTC.

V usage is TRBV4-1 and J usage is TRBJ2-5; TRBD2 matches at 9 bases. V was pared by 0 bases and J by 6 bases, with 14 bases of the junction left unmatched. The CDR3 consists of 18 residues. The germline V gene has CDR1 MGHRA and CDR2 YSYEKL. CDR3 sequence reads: CASSQEVATLGLAQTQYF. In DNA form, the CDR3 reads TGCGCCAGCAGCCAAGAAGTCGCTACACTGGGACTAGCACAGACCCAGTACTTC.

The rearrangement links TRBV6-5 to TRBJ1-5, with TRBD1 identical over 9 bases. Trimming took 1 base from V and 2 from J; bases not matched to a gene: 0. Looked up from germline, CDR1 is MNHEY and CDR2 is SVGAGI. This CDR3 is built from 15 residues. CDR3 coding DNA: TGTGCCAGCAGTTACTGGACAGGGGGCAATCAGCCCCAGCATTTT. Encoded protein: CASSYWTGGNQPQHF.

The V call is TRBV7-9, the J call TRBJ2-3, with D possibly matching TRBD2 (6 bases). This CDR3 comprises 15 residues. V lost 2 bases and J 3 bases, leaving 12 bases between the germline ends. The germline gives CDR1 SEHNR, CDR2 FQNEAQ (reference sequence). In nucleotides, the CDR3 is TGTGCCAGCAGCTTAAGCCGCGGGGATACAGATACGCAGTATTTT. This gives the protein CASSLSRGDTDTQYF. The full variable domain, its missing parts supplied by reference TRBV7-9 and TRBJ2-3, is DTGVSQNPRHKITKRGQNVTFRCDPISEHNRLYWYRQTLGQGPEFLTYFQNEAQLEKSRLLSDRFSAERPKGSFSTLEIQRTEQGDSAMYLCASSLSRGDTDTQYFGPGTRLTVL.

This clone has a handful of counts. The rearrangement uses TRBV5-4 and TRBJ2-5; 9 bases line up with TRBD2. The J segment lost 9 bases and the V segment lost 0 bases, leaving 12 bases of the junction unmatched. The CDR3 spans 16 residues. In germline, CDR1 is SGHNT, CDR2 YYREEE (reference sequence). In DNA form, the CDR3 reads TGTGCCAGCAGCTTGGGGCAGCGGGGGGCCCGTGGGGCCCAGTACTTC. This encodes CASSLGQRGARGAQYF.

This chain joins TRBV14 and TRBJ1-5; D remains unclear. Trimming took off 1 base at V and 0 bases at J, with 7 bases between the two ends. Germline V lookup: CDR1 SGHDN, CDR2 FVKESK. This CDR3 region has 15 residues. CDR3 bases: TGTGCCAGCAGCCAAGGTAGCGATAGCAATCAGCCCCAGCATTTT. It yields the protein CASSQGSDSNQPQHF.

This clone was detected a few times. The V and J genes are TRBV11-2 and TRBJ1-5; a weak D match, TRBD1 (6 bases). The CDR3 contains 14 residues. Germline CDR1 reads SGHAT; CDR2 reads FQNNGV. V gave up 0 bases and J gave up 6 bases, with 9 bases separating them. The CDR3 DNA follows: TGTGCCAGCAGCTTAGACAGGGGCAGTCAGCCCCAGCATTTT. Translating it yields CASSLDRGSQPQHF. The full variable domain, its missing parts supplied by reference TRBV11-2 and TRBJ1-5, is EAGVAQSPRYKIIEKRQSVAFWCNPISGHATLYWYQQILGQGPKLLIQFQNNGVVDDSQLPKDRFSAERLKGVDSTLKIQPAKLEDSAVYLCASSLDRGSQPQHFGDGTRLSIL.

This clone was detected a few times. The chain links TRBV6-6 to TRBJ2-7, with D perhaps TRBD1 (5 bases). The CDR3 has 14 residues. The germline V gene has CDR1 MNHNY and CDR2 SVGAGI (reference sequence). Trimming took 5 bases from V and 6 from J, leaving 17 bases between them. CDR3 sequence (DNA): TGTGCCAGCAGTACTACGATAGGGGCCGGCGAGCAGTACTTC. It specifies CASSTTIGAGEQYF.

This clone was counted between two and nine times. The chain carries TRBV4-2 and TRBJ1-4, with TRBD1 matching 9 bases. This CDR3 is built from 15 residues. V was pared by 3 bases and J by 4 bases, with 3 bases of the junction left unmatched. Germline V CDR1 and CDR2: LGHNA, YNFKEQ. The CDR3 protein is CASSQGQGGNEKLFF. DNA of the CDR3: TGTGCCAGCAGCCAGGGACAGGGAGGTAATGAAAAACTGTTTTTT.

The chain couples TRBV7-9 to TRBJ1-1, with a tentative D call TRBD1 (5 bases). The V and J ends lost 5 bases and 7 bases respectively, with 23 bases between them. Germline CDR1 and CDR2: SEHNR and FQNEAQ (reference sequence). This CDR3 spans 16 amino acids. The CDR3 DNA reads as TGTGCCAGCAGCGGGAGCAGCACCTCCTGGGGGGGTGAAGCTTTCTTT. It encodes CASSGSSTSWGGEAFF.

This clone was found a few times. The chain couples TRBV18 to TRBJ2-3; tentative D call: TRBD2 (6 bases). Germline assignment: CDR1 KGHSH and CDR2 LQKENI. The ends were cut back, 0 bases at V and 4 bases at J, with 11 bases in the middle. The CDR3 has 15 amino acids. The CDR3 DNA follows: TGTGCCAGCTCACCACCGACTAGTTCCCCAGATACGCAGTATTTT. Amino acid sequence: CASSPPTSSPDTQYF.

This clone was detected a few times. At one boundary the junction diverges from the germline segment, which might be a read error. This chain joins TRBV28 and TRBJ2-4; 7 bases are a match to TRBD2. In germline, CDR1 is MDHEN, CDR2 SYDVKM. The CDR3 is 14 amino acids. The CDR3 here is CASSTPEYQRGLNF. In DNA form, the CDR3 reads TGTGCCAGCAGTACTCCCGAGTACCAGCGGGGATTGAACTTC.

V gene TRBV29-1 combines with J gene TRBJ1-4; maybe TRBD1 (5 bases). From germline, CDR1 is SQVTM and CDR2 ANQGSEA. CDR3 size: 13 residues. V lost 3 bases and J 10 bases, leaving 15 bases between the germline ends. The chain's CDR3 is CSVDGQGVGKLFF. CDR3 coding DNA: TGCAGCGTTGACGGTCAGGGCGTCGGAAAACTGTTTTTT.

CDR3 sequence (DNA): TGCGCCAGCAGCCCCGGGACAAACACTGAAGCTTTCTTT. Residues: CASSPGTNTEAFF. J is TRBJ1-1 and V is TRBV5-1, with a possible D match to TRBD1 (6 bases). The V end was cut by 4 bases, the J end by 2 bases, with 9 bases between. This CDR3 spans 13 amino acids. Germline V CDR1 and CDR2: SGHRS, YFSETQ.

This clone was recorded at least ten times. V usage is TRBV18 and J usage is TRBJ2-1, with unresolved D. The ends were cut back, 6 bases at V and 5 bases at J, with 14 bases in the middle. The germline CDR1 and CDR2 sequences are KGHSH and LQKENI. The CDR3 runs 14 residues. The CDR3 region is CASSRLVVDNEQFF. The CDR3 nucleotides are TGTGCCAGCTCGCGACTCGTCGTGGACAATGAGCAGTTCTTC.

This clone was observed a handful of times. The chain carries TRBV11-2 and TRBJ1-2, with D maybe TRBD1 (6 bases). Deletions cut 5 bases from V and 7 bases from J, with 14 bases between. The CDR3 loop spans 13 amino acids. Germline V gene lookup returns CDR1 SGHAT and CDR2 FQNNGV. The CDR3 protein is CASSQTGSSGYTF. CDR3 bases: TGTGCCAGCAGCCAAACAGGGTCTTCTGGCTACACCTTC.

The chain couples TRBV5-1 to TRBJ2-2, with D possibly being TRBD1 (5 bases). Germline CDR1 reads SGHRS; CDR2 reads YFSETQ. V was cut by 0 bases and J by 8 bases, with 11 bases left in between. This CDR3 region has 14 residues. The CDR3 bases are TGCGCCAGCAGCTTGGAGGCTCAGGGAGGGGAGCTGTTTTTT. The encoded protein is CASSLEAQGGELFF.

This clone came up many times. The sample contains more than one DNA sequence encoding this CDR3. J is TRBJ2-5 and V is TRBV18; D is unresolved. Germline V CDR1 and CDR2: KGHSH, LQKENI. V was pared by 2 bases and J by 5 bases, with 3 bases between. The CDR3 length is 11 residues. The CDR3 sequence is CASSPEETQYF. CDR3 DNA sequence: TGTGCCAGCTCACCAGAGGAGACCCAGTACTTC.

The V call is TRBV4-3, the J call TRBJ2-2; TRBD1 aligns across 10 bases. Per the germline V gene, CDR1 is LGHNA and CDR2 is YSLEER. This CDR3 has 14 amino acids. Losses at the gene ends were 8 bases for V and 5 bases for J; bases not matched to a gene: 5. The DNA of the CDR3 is TGCGCCAGCGGGGGGGACAGGGGAACCGGGGAGCTGTTTTTT. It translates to CASGGDRGTGELFF.

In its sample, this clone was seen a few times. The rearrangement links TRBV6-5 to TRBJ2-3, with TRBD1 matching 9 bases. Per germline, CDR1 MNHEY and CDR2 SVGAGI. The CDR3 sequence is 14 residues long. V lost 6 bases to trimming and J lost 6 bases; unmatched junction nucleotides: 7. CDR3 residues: CASRLQGATDTQYF. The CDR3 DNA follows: TGTGCCAGCAGACTACAGGGGGCCACGGATACGCAGTATTTT.

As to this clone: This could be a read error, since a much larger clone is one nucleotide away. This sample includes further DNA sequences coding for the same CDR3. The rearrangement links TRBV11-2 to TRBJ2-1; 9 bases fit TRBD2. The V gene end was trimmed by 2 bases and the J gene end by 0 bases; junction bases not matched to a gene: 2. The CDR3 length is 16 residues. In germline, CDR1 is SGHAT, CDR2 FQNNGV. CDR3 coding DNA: TGTGCCAGCAGCTTATCACTAGCGGGCTCCTACAATGAGCAGTTCTTC. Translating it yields CASSLSLAGSYNEQFF.

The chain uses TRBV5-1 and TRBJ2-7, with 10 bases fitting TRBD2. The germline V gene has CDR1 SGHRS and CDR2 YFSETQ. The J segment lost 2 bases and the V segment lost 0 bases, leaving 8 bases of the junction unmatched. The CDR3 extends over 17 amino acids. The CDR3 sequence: CASSLVSGLAAAYEQYF. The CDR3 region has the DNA TGCGCCAGCAGCTTGGTTAGTGGACTAGCGGCCGCCTACGAGCAGTACTTC.

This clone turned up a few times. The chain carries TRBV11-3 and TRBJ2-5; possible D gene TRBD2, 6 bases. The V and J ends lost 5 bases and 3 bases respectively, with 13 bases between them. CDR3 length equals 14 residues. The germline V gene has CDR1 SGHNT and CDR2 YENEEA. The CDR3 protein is CASSDQGGEETQYF. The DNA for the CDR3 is TGTGCCAGCAGCGACCAGGGAGGAGAAGAGACCCAGTACTTC.

The CDR3 DNA follows: TGTGCCAGCAGTCTCAGGAATTCACCCCTCCACTTT. Translation: CASSLRNSPLHF. V gene TRBV28 combines with J gene TRBJ1-6; D not certain. This CDR3 contains 12 residues. V dropped 5 bases and J dropped 7 bases, with 6 bases sitting between them. Germline V gene data show CDR1 as MDHEN and CDR2 as SYDVKM.

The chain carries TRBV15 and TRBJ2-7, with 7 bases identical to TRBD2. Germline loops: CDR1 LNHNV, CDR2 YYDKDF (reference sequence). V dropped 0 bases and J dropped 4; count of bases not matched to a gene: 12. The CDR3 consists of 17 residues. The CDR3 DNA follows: TGTGCCACCAGCAGAGAAGTCGGACTAAGCGGGGCTTACGAGCAGTACTTC. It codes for CATSREVGLSGAYEQYF. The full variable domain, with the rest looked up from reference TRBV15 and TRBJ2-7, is DAMVIQNPRYQVTQFGKPVTLSCSQTLNHNVMYWYQQKSSQAPKLLFHYYDKDFNNEADTPDNFQSRRPNTSFCFLDIRSPGLGDTAMYLCATSREVGLSGAYEQYFGPGTRLTVT.

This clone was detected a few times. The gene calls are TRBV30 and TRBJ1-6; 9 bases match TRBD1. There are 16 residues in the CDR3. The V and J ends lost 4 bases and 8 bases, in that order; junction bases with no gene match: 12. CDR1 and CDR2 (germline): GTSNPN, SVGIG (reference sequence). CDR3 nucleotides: TGTGCCTGGAACCCCCGGGACAGGGTTCGGGATTCACCCCTCCACTTT. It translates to CAWNPRDRVRDSPLHF.

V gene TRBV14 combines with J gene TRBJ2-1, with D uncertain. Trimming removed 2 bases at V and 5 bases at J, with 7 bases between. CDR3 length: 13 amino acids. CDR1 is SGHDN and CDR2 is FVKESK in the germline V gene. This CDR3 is CASSQRLDNEQFF. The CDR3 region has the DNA TGTGCCAGCAGCCAACGACTCGACAATGAGCAGTTCTTC.

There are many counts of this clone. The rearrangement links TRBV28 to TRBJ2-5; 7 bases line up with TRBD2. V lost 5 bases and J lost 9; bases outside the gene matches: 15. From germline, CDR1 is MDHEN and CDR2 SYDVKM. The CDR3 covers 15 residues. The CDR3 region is CASSLGSVGGGSQYF. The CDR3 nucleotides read TGTGCCAGCAGTCTAGGGTCGGTCGGCGGGGGTTCCCAGTACTTC.